The subject of this entry is one TCR beta chain. This record comes from a study of technical replicates of blood from several donors. Libraries were prepared by immunoSEQ multiplex PCR; TCRdb keeps only in-frame clonotypes and omits some of them. This table holds 55,000 to 75,000 clones, 90% to 95% found once. Germline values: CDR1 SGHDT, CDR2 YYEEEE. The CDR3 runs 15 residues. With 5 bases clipped from V and 5 bases from J, the junction kept 7 bases outside the gene matches. Sequencing was carried out using PBMCs. V and J are TRBV5-6 and TRBJ2-7, with 13 bases fitting TRBD2. The TCR sequence derives from a human donor in good health. Some clones in this sample may be carry-over from other donors' samples. The CDR3 DNA reads TGTGCCAGCAGACTACTAGCGGGGGGGCTGAACGAGCAGTACTTC. It translates to CASRLLAGGLNEQYF.